Shown below are 18 T cell receptor beta chains from a single sample sequenced in a study of T cell repertoires in cytomegalovirus infection. Each CDR3 protein gets one entry after TCRdb re-called the reads with MiXCR. This sample carries 650,000 to 900,000 distinct CDR3 sequences, 25% to 30% of them seen once, and the ten largest clones take 13%. The antigens of these receptors remain unknown. This specimen was cultured CD8+ T cells from PBMCs, taken from culture after CMV antigen stimulation. The receptors derive from a human donor in good health (CMV status not recorded). Some clones in this sample may be carry-over from other donors' samples.

In this sample, this clonotype turned up a few times. At one boundary the junction diverges from the germline segment, which might be a read error. The CDR3 DNA reads TGCGCGGTTTGTCGGGGGGGGGCCCCGAACACTGAAGCTTTCTTT. Translated, it gives CAVCRGGAPNTEAFF. The chain couples TRBV6-5 to TRBJ1-1; TRBD1 might be the D (6 bases). Germline V lookup: CDR1 MNHEY, CDR2 SVGAGI. The CDR3 consists of 15 residues.

As DNA, the CDR3 is TGTGCCAGCAGCTACCCGGGCTCTGGAAACACCATATATTTT. Residues: CASSYPGSGNTIYF. The chain is built from TRBV7-6 and TRBJ1-3; D uncertain. Germline V gives CDR1 SGHVS, CDR2 FNYEAQ. The CDR3 is 14 residues long. Trimming shortened V by 4 bases and J by 0 bases, and 7 bases separated the two germline ends.

This clonotype was recorded a few times. J is TRBJ2-3 and V is TRBV4-1, with 11 nucleotides matching TRBD2. Trimming removed 1 base from V and 3 bases from J; junction bases left unmatched: 3. This CDR3 is 16 amino acids long. Germline CDR1 and CDR2: MGHRA and YSYEKL. The CDR3 region is CASSQGLAGRTDTQYF. CDR3 coding DNA: TGCGCCAGCAGCCAAGGACTAGCGGGGAGGACAGATACGCAGTATTTT.

The genes are TRBV6-6 and TRBJ2-1; 10 nucleotides align to TRBD2. Trimming cost V 6 bases and J 4 bases; bases outside gene matches: 9. Germline assignment: CDR1 MNHNY and CDR2 SVGAGI (reference sequence). The CDR3 extends over 16 amino acids. CDR3 DNA: TGTGCCAGCAGGACCGACCGGACTAGCGGTTACAATGAGCAGTTCTTC. This gives the protein CASRTDRTSGYNEQFF.

A few counts support this clonotype. The chain combines TRBV5-1 with TRBJ1-6; D gene uncertain. The CDR3 is 17 residues long. The germline gives CDR1 SGHRS, CDR2 YFSETQ. Deletions cut 0 bases from V and 3 bases from J, with 13 bases between. CDR3 sequence reads: CASSLEASRGYNSPLHF. The CDR3, as DNA: TGCGCCAGCAGCTTGGAAGCCTCCCGCGGCTATAATTCACCCCTCCACTTT.

In its sample, this clonotype was seen a few times. The gene calls are TRBV7-6 and TRBJ2-5; D call uncertain. Trimming took off 4 bases at V and 5 bases at J, with 11 bases between the two ends. CDR3 length: 13 residues. Germline V gives CDR1 SGHVS, CDR2 FNYEAQ. CDR3 amino acids: CASSSTQGETQYF. In DNA, the CDR3 is TGTGCCAGCAGCTCAACCCAAGGGGAGACCCAGTACTTC.

This clonotype was observed at least ten times. The chain employs TRBV7-2 and TRBJ2-3; 12 bases fit TRBD2. Germline lookup yields CDR1 SGHTA and CDR2 FQGNSA. J gave up 6 bases and V 3 bases, and 10 bases lay outside the gene matches. This CDR3 spans 17 amino acids. The CDR3 sequence is CASSFRLAGELKDTQYF. The CDR3, as DNA: TGTGCCAGCAGCTTCCGACTAGCGGGGGAACTTAAGGATACGCAGTATTTT.

The V call is TRBV7-6, the J call TRBJ2-2; tentatively, D is TRBD1 (6 bases). V lost 3 bases to trimming and J lost 9 bases, with 11 bases between them. From germline, CDR1 is SGHVS and CDR2 FNYEAQ. This CDR3 is built from 13 residues. DNA for the CDR3: TGTGCCAGCAGCTTTACAGGGTCCAGGGAGCTGTTTTTT. This translates into CASSFTGSRELFF.

This clonotype has just a few counts. The rearrangement joins TRBV6-1 to TRBJ1-5; D not resolved. Germline CDR1 MNHNS, CDR2 SASEGT. This CDR3 contains 14 residues. V shed 5 bases and J shed 5 bases, with 13 bases lying between them. This CDR3 reads CASSIRTSHQPQHF. The CDR3 region has the DNA TGTGCCAGCAGTATCAGGACGTCCCATCAGCCCCAGCATTTT.

This clonotype was recorded a few times. The chain recombines TRBV2 with TRBJ2-5, with TRBD1 matching 8 bases. The CDR3 is 10 residues long. V trimming: 6 bases; J trimming: 14 bases; junction bases outside the gene matches: 5. Germline CDR1 and CDR2: SNHLY and FYNNEI. CDR3 loop: CASRETGAYF. Here the CDR3 DNA reads TGTGCCAGCAGAGAGACAGGGGCATACTTC.

This chain joins TRBV2 and TRBJ1-1, with a possible D match to TRBD1 (5 bases). Looked up from germline, CDR1 is SNHLY and CDR2 is FYNNEI. Deletions cut 6 bases from V and 11 bases from J, with 13 bases between. The CDR3 consists of 11 residues. The CDR3 nucleotides are TGTGCCAGCAGGGGGACTGTGGCGGCTTTCTTT. Translation: CASRGTVAAFF.

The CDR3 nucleotides are TGTGCCAGCAGCTCGGGACCGAGGTCCTTTGAAAAACTGTTTTTT. As protein: CASSSGPRSFEKLFF. The chain is built from TRBV7-9 and TRBJ1-4, with D maybe TRBD1 (5 bases). Trimming left V 4 bases short and J 7 bases short, with 16 bases between. The germline gives CDR1 SEHNR, CDR2 FQNEAQ (reference sequence). This CDR3 has 15 amino acids.

This clonotype was counted a few times. The genes are TRBV28 and TRBJ1-2, with D possibly being TRBD1 (6 bases). This CDR3 has 19 amino acids. Trimming removed 1 base from V and 0 bases from J, with 21 bases in between. Per the germline V gene, CDR1 is MDHEN and CDR2 is SYDVKM. The CDR3 region has the DNA TGTGCCAGCAGTTTATTTTTGAAGTGGGGAGGACAGACTAACTATGGCTACACCTTC. Translation gives CASSLFLKWGGQTNYGYTF.

There are a few counts of this clonotype. The rearrangement uses TRBV20-1 and TRBJ2-6, with D possibly TRBD1 on 5 matching bases. The CDR3 is 16 residues long. Germline-derived CDR1 and CDR2 are DFQATT and SNEGSKA (reference sequence). V dropped 3 bases and J dropped 2 bases, with 14 bases sitting between them. The CDR3 DNA sequence: TGCAGTGCTAGGGTCAGGGATCGGCCTGGGGCCAACGTCCTGACTTTC. Translated: CSARVRDRPGANVLTF.

V gene TRBV20-1 combines with J gene TRBJ1-6; TRBD1 is a possible D gene (5 bases). Germline V gives CDR1 DFQATT, CDR2 SNEGSKA (reference sequence). Trimming pared 1 base from V and 0 bases from J, leaving 10 bases between. The CDR3 loop spans 16 amino acids. The CDR3 nucleotides are TGCAGTGCTAGAGCCCAGGGCAGCTCCTATAATTCACCCCTCCACTTT. Residues: CSARAQGSSYNSPLHF.

This clonotype has ten or more counts. The germline gene is not matched at one end of the junction; a read error may be the cause. The chain uses TRBV7-7 and TRBJ2-1; 14 bases agree with TRBD2. The V gene's germline CDR1 is SSHAT and CDR2 FNYEAQ (reference sequence). The CDR3 spans 16 residues. The CDR3 region is CASSPGTSGRYNEQFF. In nucleotides, the CDR3 is TGTGCTAGCAGCCCTGGGACTAGCGGGAGATACAATGAGCAGTTCTTC.

Only a few counts were recorded for this clonotype. The V call is TRBV6-2 or TRBV6-3, the J call TRBJ2-3, with 9 bases aligning to TRBD1. This CDR3 is 15 amino acids long. Trimming cost V 4 bases and J 5 bases; bases outside gene matches: 7. Germline lookup yields CDR1 MNHEY and CDR2 SVGEGT. CDR3 in amino acids: CASSSDRGSVDTQYF. The CDR3 DNA sequence: TGTGCCAGCAGTTCGGACAGGGGATCGGTAGATACGCAGTATTTT.

The rearrangement joins TRBV7-9 to TRBJ1-4, with 8 bases fitting TRBD1. J gave up 5 bases and V 5 bases, and 7 bases lay outside the gene matches. CDR1 and CDR2 (germline): SEHNR, FQNEAQ (reference sequence). The CDR3 extends over 15 amino acids. The CDR3 loop reads CASSPPQGENEKLFF. CDR3 nucleotide sequence: TGTGCCAGCAGCCCACCACAGGGGGAGAATGAAAAACTGTTTTTT.